This record looks at one T cell receptor (beta chain) sequence and its context. The clone's antigen remains unknown. No much larger clonotype is one base removed from it; base qualities were not supplied. Other nucleotide sequences from this sample produce the same CDR3. The donors were healthy, HIV-negative adults who had no recently reported acute infections or vaccinations. Every donor was a Caucasian adult residing in Nashville, Tennessee, USA. CD4+ T cells were enriched by magnetic negative selection; naive cells were then positively selected on CD45RA, and the negative fraction formed the memory subset. Blood was collected by leukapheresis, and PBMCs were isolated by Ficoll-Histopaque density gradient centrifugation and then cryopreserved in liquid nitrogen vapor phase. Purity and quantity of every magnetically sorted T cell population were checked by analytical flow cytometry. Genomic DNA was isolated from each sorted fraction and quantified by UV absorbance on a Nanodrop 2000c.

From cysteine to phenylalanine, the CDR3 is 15 amino acids long. This entry keeps only the CDR3 DNA: 45 bases, framed from base 1. Trimmed from V: 4 bases; trimmed from J: 1 base; junction bases lacking a gene match: 5. As encoded in the germline V gene, CDR1 is MDHEN while CDR2 is SYDVKM. This sample stems from a study of shared clonotypes between healthy human individuals (dated by TCRdb to about 2020). A note on the overall study: The cohort comprised two women and a few men aged 18 to 49 years. For each donor, CD4 naive and CD4 memory were each run on three plates, CD8 naive on two plates, and CD8 memory on one plate. To estimate repertoire size and how much clonotype sharing occurs between individuals, the study deeply sequenced the blood TCR repertoires of several healthy adults. To increase sequencing depth and limit assay-specific biases, TCR repertoire library preparation and sequencing were carried out by different laboratories using diverse techniques. Each donor's leukapheresis produced roughly between about 0.9 and 9.5 billion PBMCs.

What the study reported, not specific to this receptor: Sampling was restricted to blood, and TCR repertoires in tissue are likely to differ from TCR repertoires in blood. Compared with non-shared clonotypes, the clonotypes found in all four sorted-subset donors had higher generation probabilities. Pairwise subsampling indicated that sequencing depth was expected to affect the degree of clonotype sharing among donors. Across a handful of donors, approximately 4.6% of naive CD4, roughly 3.5% of naive CD8, roughly 2.2% of memory CD4, and approximately 0.4% of memory CD8 clonotypes were shared. Incomplete sequencing was indicated by rarefaction of sorted-subset datasets, despite the large sequencing depth. Because the study included a small number of donors, the genetic and exposure-history diversity represented was limited. Naive subsets generally had larger estimated clonotype richness than memory subsets.

Using the deep immunoSEQ assay, multiplex PCR amplified TCR CDR3 regions from genomic DNA. Extracted genomic DNA from each cell subset was distributed evenly across all wells of several immunoSEQ 96-well plates, and each plate was treated as a replicate. For sorted subsets, 150 to 250 ng genomic DNA, equal to about 30,000 T cell genomes, was loaded into each replicate PCR. Purified libraries were quantified with a Qubit 3.0 fluorometer, sized on a Bioanalyzer 2100, and re-quantified with the KAPA Library Quantification kit. A separate single-read 150-cycle Illumina NextSeq 550 flow cell was used to sequence each immunoSEQ 96-well plate. The published analysis was carried out like this. The immunoSEQ output contained only junctional sequences without quality scores, so filtering could not match that applied to full-length reads. Sequences were annotated with PyIR, a Python wrapper for IgBLAST v1.9, using IMGT germline references to assign V/J genes and CDR3. Reads were removed for weak V/J assignments (E-value above 1e-6), missing CDR3, stop codons, out-of-frame junctions, or ambiguous translated residues. V3J clonotypes were defined as sequences sharing an identical inferred V gene, J gene, and CDR3 amino acid sequence. To compute the percentage overlap between repertoires, the number of shared unique clonotypes was divided by the size of the smaller repertoire. Repertoire richness was assessed with RTK rarefaction, the Chao1 estimator, and Recon v2.1 estimates of unobserved clonotypes. Generation probabilities for all TCRbeta clonotypes obtained by the gDNA method from several donors were computed using OLGA. TCRdb holds this immuneACCESS table with in-frame rearrangements only. Some clones are missing; in checked studies, unresolved V genes explain under half, and the rest has no known cause. V, J and clone size reflect that table, while D and trimming were determined from the DNA. The sample yields fewer than 3 million clones; 85% to 95% were counted once. The leading ten clones occupy approximately 0.4% of the sample.

Sequenced material: naive CD4+ T cells from PBMCs. The intended sense of this specimen's cell subset or site label: CD45RA+ positively selected. The clonotype comes from a man aged 18 to 29 in good health. Some clones in this sample may be carry-over from other donors' samples. Recombination linked TRBV28 to TRBJ1-1; TRBD1 aligns with 8 central bases. The CDR3 region: CASSSRTGRNTEAFF. The DNA sequence is as follows: TGTGCCAGCAGTTCCCGGACAGGGAGGAACACTGAAGCTTTCTTT.